What follows are 21 T cell receptor beta chains derived from one specimen sequenced in a study of T-cell reconstitution after alpha-beta-depleted transplantation in children. Unique molecular identifiers were incorporated during preparation of the TCRbeta library. TCRdb reprocessed the PCR reads with MiXCR, giving one entry per CDR3 protein. The repertoire has around 200,000 distinct CDR3 sequences, roughly a tenth of them found once; the top ten carry around 6.2%. This specimen was PBMCs from the stem cell graft donor, taken from the stem cell graft. These receptors all come from a human donor who donated a stem cell graft to a child with acute lymphoblastic leukemia.

The J gene is TRBJ1-2, the V gene TRBV2, with TRBD1 as a possible D gene (6 bases). This CDR3 has 14 amino acids. From germline, CDR1 is SNHLY and CDR2 FYNNEI. V was shortened by 8 bases and J by 6 bases, with 19 bases between the two germline ends. CDR3 loop: CASPLVGGKDGYTF. DNA of the CDR3: TGTGCCAGCCCCTTGGTAGGGGGTAAGGATGGCTACACCTTC.

The V gene is TRBV7-2, the J gene TRBJ2-3; D may be TRBD2 (6 bases). CDR3 length: 16 residues. Germline CDR1 and CDR2: SGHTA and FQGNSA. The V end was cut by 5 bases, the J end by 1 base, with 16 bases between. The CDR3 sequence: CASSVGRGVRTDTQYF. CDR3 bases: TGTGCCAGCAGCGTTGGGCGGGGCGTTCGCACAGATACGCAGTATTTT.

The chain uses TRBV20-1 and TRBJ1-2; 8 bases line up with TRBD1. Germline-derived CDR1 and CDR2 are DFQATT and SNEGSKA (reference sequence). With 7 bases clipped from V and 8 bases from J, the junction kept 9 bases outside the gene matches. This CDR3 is 12 amino acids long. The CDR3 DNA sequence: TGCAGTGTCCAGGACAGGGTCGGCGGCTACACCTTC. Translation gives CSVQDRVGGYTF.

This clonotype was picked up a small number of times. The chain links TRBV3-1 to TRBJ2-2, with 7 bases fitting TRBD1. V was pared by 4 bases and J by 1 base, with 6 bases of the junction left unmatched. Germline lookup yields CDR1 LGHDT and CDR2 YNNKEL (reference sequence). The CDR3 is made up of 16 amino acids. CDR3 sequence (DNA): TGTGCCAGCAGCCCCACAGGGGTAAGGAACACCGGGGAGCTGTTTTTT. Translation gives CASSPTGVRNTGELFF.

This clonotype was counted ten times or more. The chain has TRBV2 and TRBJ2-7; no clear D gene. CDR3 length: 12 residues. V lost 3 bases to trimming and J lost 4 bases, with 7 bases between them. The germline V gene encodes CDR1 SNHLY and CDR2 FYNNEI. The CDR3 region is CASSERWYEQYF. CDR3 bases: TGTGCCAGCAGTGAGAGGTGGTACGAGCAGTACTTC.

The chain joins TRBV7-9 to TRBJ2-3; D not certain. CDR3 length: 15 residues. V lost 5 bases and J lost 2, with 14 bases in between. Germline V gene data show CDR1 as SEHNR and CDR2 as FQNEAQ (reference sequence). The DNA of the CDR3 is TGTGCCAGCAGCCCAACCGGGTGGGACACAGATACGCAGTATTTT. As protein: CASSPTGWDTDTQYF.

As regards this clonotype: This may be a read error: a much more frequent sequence differs by one nucleotide. This chain links TRBV7-8 with TRBJ1-1; D is unresolved. V was pared by 1 base and J by 3 bases, with 9 bases between. CDR1 SGHVS and CDR2 FQNEAQ come from the germline V gene. The CDR3 spans 14 residues. The CDR3 DNA follows: TGTGCCAGCAGCTTAGTATTTGGGGACACTGAAGCTTTCTTT. Protein sequence: CASSLVFGDTEAFF.

This chain links TRBV10-3 with TRBJ1-6; no firm D call. Germline-derived CDR1 and CDR2 are ENHRY and SYGVKD. This CDR3 comprises 14 residues. The germline V and J ends were trimmed by 3 bases and 3 bases, with 6 bases remaining between them. In DNA, the CDR3 is TGTGCCATCAGTGACAGTTACTATAATTCACCCCTCCACTTT. This sequence encodes CAISDSYYNSPLHF.

This clonotype occurred many times. The rearrangement links TRBV25-1 to TRBJ1-1, with D tentatively TRBD1 (6 bases). Germline CDR1 and CDR2: MGHDK and SYGVNS. The CDR3 runs to 14 residues. The V gene lost 6 bases and the J gene lost 4 bases, with 15 bases spanning the gap. CDR3 nucleotides: TGTGCCAGCAGCCTGGGGGGGCGAGGCACTGAAGCTTTCTTT. This encodes CASSLGGRGTEAFF. Supplemented by reference TRBV25-1 and TRBJ1-1, the full variable domain reads EADIYQTPRYLVIGTGKKITLECSQTMGHDKMYWYQQDPGMELHLIHYSYGVNSTEKGDLSSESTVSRIRTEHFPLTLESARPSHTSQYLCASSLGGRGTEAFFGQGTRLTVV.

J is TRBJ1-2 and V is TRBV20-1; D possibly corresponds to TRBD1 (5 bases). Trimming removed 1 base at V and 6 bases at J, with 9 bases between. The germline gives CDR1 DFQATT, CDR2 SNEGSKA (reference sequence). The CDR3 runs 12 residues. The CDR3 reads CSARGDSNGYTF. CDR3 bases: TGCAGTGCTAGAGGCGACAGTAATGGCTACACCTTC.

This clonotype appeared many times. The genes are TRBV28 and TRBJ1-2; no clear D. CDR1 is MDHEN, CDR2 SYDVKM, per germline. V lost 6 bases, J lost 3 bases, and 14 bases lay in between. The CDR3 consists of 14 residues. Here the CDR3 DNA reads TGTGCCAGCAGCGCGTCTAAAAGGGACTATGGCTACACCTTC. This codes for CASSASKRDYGYTF.

The chain carries TRBV19 and TRBJ1-4, with 7 bases aligning to TRBD1. The J segment lost 8 bases and the V segment lost 2 bases, leaving 8 bases of the junction unmatched. The germline CDR1 and CDR2 sequences are LNHDA and SQIVND (reference sequence). The CDR3 is made up of 15 amino acids. CDR3 residues: CASSINHGTVEKLFF. The CDR3 DNA sequence: TGTGCCAGTAGTATAAATCACGGGACAGTCGAAAAACTGTTTTTT.

In this sample, this clonotype turned up a few times. V gene TRBV3-1 combines with J gene TRBJ1-1, with 8 nucleotides matching TRBD1. From germline, CDR1 is LGHDT and CDR2 YNNKEL (reference sequence). This CDR3 is 15 amino acids long. After removal of 4 bases from V and 3 bases from J, the junction contained 7 bases not matched to a gene. The DNA of the CDR3 is TGTGCCAGCAGCCTAGGACAGGGAGCATACACTGAAGCTTTCTTT. This encodes CASSLGQGAYTEAFF.

This clonotype was picked up many times. DNA of the CDR3: TGCAGCGTTGGCCTGAACACCGGGGAGCTGTTTTTT. Translated, it gives CSVGLNTGELFF. The chain links TRBV29-1 to TRBJ2-2; D remains unclear. V was cut by 4 bases and J by 1 base, with 4 bases left in between. The germline V gene has CDR1 SQVTM and CDR2 ANQGSEA. The CDR3 length is 12 residues.

J is TRBJ1-1 and V is TRBV12-3 or TRBV12-4, with 7 positions matching TRBD1. The CDR3 extends over 20 amino acids. Germline trimming cut 5 bases from V and 4 bases from J; bases unmatched to any gene: 25. CDR3 sequence: CASSARARGVIFPVFTEAFF. The CDR3 coding sequence is TGTGCCAGCAGTGCGAGGGCCAGGGGGGTGATTTTCCCCGTGTTCACTGAAGCTTTCTTT.

This clonotype was counted between two and nine times. This sequence joins TRBV4-1 and TRBJ1-3, with D unresolved. The CDR3 runs to 15 residues. Trimming removed 5 bases from V and 0 bases from J, with 11 bases in between. In germline, CDR1 is MGHRA, CDR2 YSYEKL. The CDR3 DNA follows: TGCGCCAGCAGCGGCTCAGGATTCTCTGGAAACACCATATATTTT. Its protein is CASSGSGFSGNTIYF.

This clonotype was picked up many times. V gene TRBV27 combines with J gene TRBJ2-5, with D perhaps being TRBD1 or TRBD2 (5 bases each). The V end was cut by 2 bases, the J end by 7 bases, with 11 bases between. Germline V lookup: CDR1 MNHEY, CDR2 SMNVEV (reference sequence). The CDR3 has 13 residues. The CDR3 bases are TGTGCCAGCAGTTTAGGGCAGAGGGGGACCCAGTACTTC. Protein: CASSLGQRGTQYF.

The rearrangement joins TRBV24-1 to TRBJ2-1, with 8 bases matching TRBD2. The V segment lost 5 bases and the J segment 9 bases; nucleotides outside the gene matches: 11. Germline loops: CDR1 KGHDR, CDR2 SFDVKD. This CDR3 has 15 amino acids. CDR3 sequence (DNA): TGTGCCACCAGTGCCCTTAGCGGGGTGGGGAGTGAGCAGTTCTTC. It is translated as CATSALSGVGSEQFF.

This clonotype occurred many times. The chain joins TRBV9 to TRBJ1-2, with TRBD1 identical over 9 bases. The germline V gene encodes CDR1 SGDLS and CDR2 YYNGEE. Trimming at V came to 4 bases and at J to 5 bases, leaving 6 bases not matched to a gene. The CDR3 totals 14 residues. The CDR3 spells CASSYPDRGYGYTF. The CDR3 coding sequence is TGTGCCAGCAGCTATCCGGACAGGGGATATGGCTACACCTTC.

This clonotype was detected ten times or more. At one end the junction does not follow the germline gene, possibly because of a read error. The V gene is TRBV12-3 or TRBV12-4, the J gene TRBJ1-3; D remains unclear. This CDR3 has 15 residues. For the CDR3, the DNA is TGTGCCAGCAGTTTAACGGGGATTTCGGGAAACACCATACATTTT. This encodes CASSLTGISGNTIHF.

This clonotype was seen at least ten times. This rearrangement joins TRBV6-5 to TRBJ2-7, with D perhaps matching TRBD1 or TRBD2 (6 bases each). This CDR3 is 15 amino acids long. Germline CDR1 is MNHEY and CDR2 is SVGAGI. Trimming left V 1 base short and J 4 bases short, with 14 bases between. CDR3 DNA: TGTGCCAGCAGTTACTGGGGGGCCGATACATACGAGCAGTACTTC. Translating it yields CASSYWGADTYEQYF.